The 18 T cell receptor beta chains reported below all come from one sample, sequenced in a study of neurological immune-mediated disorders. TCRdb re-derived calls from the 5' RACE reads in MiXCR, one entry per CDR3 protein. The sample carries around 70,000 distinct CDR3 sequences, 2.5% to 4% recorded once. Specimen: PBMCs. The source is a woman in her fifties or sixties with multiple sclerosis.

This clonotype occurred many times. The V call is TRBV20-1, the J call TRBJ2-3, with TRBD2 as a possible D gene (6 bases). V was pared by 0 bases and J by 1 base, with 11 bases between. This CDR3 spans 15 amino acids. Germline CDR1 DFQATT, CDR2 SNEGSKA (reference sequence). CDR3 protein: CSARELTGGTDTQYF. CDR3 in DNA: TGCAGTGCTAGAGAACTGACGGGGGGCACAGATACGCAGTATTTT.

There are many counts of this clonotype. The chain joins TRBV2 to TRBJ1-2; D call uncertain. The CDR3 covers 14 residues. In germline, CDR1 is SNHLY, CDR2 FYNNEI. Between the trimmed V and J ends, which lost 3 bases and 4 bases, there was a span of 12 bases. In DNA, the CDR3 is TGTGCCAGCAGTGATTTGGCGGGTCGCTATGGCTACACCTTC. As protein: CASSDLAGRYGYTF.

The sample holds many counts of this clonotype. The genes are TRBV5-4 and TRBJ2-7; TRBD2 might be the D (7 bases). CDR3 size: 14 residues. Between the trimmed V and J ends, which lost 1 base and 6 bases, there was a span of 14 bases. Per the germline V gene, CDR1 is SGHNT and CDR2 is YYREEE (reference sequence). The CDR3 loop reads CASSLRGAPIEQYV. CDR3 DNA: TGTGCCAGCAGCTTGCGGGGGGCCCCGATCGAGCAGTACGTC.

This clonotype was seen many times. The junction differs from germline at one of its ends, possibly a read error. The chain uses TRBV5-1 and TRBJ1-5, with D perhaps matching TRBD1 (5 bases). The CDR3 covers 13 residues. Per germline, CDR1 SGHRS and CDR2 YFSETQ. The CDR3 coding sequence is TGCGCCAGCAGCTTGGGGCAGGCAGGGACCCAGAATTTT. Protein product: CASSLGQAGTQNF.

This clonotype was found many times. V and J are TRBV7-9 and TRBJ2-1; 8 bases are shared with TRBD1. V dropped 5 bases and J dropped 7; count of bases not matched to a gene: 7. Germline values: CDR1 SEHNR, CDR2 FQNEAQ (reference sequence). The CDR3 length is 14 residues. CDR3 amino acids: CASSPGGRENEQFF. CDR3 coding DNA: TGTGCCAGCAGCCCAGGGGGCCGTGAGAATGAGCAGTTCTTC.

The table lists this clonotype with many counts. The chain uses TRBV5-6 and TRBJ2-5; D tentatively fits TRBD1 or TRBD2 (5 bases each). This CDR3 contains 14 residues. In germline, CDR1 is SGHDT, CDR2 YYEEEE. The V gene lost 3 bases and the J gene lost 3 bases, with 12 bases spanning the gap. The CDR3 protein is CASSWMGEKETQYF. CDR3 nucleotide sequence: TGTGCCAGCAGCTGGATGGGGGAGAAAGAGACCCAGTACTTC.

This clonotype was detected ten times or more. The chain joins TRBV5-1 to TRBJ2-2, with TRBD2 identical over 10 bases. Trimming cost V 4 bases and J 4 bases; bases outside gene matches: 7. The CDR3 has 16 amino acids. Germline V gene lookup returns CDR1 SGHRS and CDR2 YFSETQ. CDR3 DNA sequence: TGCGCCAGCAGCGGAAGACTAGCGGGTGTCACCGGGGAGCTGTTTTTT. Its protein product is CASSGRLAGVTGELFF.

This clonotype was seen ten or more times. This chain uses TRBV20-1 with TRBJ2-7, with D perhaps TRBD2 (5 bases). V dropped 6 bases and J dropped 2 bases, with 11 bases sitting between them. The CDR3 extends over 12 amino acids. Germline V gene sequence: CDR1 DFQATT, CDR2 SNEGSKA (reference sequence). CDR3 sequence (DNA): TGCAGTGCAGCGGCAGACGCCTACGAGCAGTACGTC. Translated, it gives CSAAADAYEQYV.

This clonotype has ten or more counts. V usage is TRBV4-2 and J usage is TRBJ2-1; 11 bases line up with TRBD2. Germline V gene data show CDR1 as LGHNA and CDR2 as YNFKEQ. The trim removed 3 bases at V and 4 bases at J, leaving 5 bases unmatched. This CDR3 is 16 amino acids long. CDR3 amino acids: CASSQQTSGAYNEQFF. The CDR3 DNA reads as TGTGCCAGCAGCCAGCAGACTAGCGGGGCTTACAATGAGCAGTTCTTC.

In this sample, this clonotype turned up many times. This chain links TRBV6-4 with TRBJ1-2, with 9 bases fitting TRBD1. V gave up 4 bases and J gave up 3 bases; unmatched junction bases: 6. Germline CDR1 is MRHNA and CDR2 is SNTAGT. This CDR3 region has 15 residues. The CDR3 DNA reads TGTGCCAGCAGTGCTCAACAGGGGGCTGACTATGGCTACACCTTC. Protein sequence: CASSAQQGADYGYTF.

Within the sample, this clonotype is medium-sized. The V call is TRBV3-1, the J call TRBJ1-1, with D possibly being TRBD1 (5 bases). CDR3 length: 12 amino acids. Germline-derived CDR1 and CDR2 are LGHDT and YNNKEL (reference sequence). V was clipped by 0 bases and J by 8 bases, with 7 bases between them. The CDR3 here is CASSQDPGEAFF. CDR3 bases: TGTGCCAGCAGCCAAGATCCAGGGGAAGCTTTCTTT.

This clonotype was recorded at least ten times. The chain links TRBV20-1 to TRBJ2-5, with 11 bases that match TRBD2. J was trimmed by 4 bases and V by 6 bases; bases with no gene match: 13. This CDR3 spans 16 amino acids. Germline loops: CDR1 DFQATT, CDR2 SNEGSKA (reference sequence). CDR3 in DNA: TGCAGTGCATCCGGGACTAGCGGCCCCAGCGGAGAGACCCAGTACTTC. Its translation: CSASGTSGPSGETQYF.

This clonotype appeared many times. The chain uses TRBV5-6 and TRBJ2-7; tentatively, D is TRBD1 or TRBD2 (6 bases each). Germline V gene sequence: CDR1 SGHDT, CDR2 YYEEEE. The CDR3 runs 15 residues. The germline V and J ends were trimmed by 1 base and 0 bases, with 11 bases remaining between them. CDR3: CASSLTGRSSYEQYF. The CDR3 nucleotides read TGTGCCAGCAGCTTGACAGGGAGGAGCTCCTACGAGCAGTACTTC.

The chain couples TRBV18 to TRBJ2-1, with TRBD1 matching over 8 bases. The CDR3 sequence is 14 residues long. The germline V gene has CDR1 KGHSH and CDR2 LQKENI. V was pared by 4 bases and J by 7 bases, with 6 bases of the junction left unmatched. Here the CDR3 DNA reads TGTGCCAGCTCACGGGACAGGTACAGAAATGAGCAGTTCTTC. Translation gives CASSRDRYRNEQFF.

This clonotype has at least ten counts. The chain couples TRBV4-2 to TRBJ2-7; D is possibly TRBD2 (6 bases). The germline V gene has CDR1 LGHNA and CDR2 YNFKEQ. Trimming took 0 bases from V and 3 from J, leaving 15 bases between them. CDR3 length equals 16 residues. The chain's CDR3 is CASSQDRERGVYEQYF. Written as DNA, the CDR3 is TGTGCCAGCAGCCAAGACCGGGAGCGAGGGGTCTACGAGCAGTACTTC.

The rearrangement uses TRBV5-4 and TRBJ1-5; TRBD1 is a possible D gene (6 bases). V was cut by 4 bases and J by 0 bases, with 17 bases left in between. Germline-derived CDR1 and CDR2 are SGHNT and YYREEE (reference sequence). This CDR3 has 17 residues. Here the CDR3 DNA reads TGTGCCAGCAGCCCCCAGGGGCCCAAGGATAGCAATCAGCCCCAGCATTTT. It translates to CASSPQGPKDSNQPQHF. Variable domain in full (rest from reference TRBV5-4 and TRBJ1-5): ETGVTQSPTHLIKTRGQQVTLRCSSQSGHNTVSWYQQALGQGPQFIFQYYREEENGRGNFPPRFSGLQFPNYSSELNVNALELDDSALYLCASSPQGPKDSNQPQHFGDGTRLSIL.

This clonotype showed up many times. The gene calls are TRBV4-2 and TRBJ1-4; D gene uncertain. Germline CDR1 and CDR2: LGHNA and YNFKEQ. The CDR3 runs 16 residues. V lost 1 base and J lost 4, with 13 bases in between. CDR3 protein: CASSQGSGRSNEKLFF. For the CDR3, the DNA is TGTGCCAGCAGCCAAGGGTCGGGGAGGAGTAATGAAAAACTGTTTTTT.

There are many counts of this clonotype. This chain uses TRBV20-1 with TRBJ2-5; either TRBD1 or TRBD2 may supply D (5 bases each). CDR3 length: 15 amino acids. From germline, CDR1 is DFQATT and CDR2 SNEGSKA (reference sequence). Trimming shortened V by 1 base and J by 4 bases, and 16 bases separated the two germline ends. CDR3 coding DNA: TGCAGTGCTAGAGCAGCTAGGGACCACCGAGAGACCCAGTACTTC. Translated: CSARAARDHRETQYF.